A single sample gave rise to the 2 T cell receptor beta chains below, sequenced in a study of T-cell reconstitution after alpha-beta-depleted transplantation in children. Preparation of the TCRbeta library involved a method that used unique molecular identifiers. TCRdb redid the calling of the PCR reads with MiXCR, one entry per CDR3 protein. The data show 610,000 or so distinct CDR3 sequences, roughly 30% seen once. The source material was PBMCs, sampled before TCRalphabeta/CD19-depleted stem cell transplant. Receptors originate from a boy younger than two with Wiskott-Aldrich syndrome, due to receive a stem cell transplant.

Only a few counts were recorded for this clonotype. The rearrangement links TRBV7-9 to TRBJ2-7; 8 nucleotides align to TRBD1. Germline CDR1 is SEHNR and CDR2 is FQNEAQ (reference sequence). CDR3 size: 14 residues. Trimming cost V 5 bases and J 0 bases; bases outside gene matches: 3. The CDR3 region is CASSRQGTSYEQYF. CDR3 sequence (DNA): TGTGCCAGCAGCCGACAGGGGACCTCCTACGAGCAGTACTTC.

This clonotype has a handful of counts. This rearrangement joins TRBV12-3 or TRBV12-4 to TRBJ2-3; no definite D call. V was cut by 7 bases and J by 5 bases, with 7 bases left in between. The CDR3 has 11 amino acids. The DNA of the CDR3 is TGTGCCAGCACCCAAGGAGATACGCAGTATTTT. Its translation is CASTQGDTQYF.